This TCR beta chain was obtained from a study of OX40 agonist ivuxolimab in advanced cancers. Overall study: Eligibility rules accepted prior anti-PD-1, anti-PD-L1 or anti-CTLA-4 therapy, and over 30% had some. Findings and caveats of the study: Expanded clones belonging to CD8+ T cells outnumbered, on average, those of CD4+. Still undetermined is the antigen specificity of the expanded peripheral T cells. The study found among the lowest clonal expansion in partial responders at 0.1-3.0 mg/kg.

The CDR3 runs to 16 residues. Germline V gene data show CDR1 as SEHNR and CDR2 as FQNEAQ (reference sequence). With V trimmed by 1 base and J by 2 bases, 5 bases remained unmatched. Clones were sequenced by immunoSEQ multiplex PCR, and TCRdb holds only the in-frame ones, with some missing. Altogether 55,000 to 95,000 clones are present, roughly 88% being singletons, with the ten largest covering roughly 2.9%. In regard to this clone: The antigen is undetermined.

The V call is TRBV7-9, the J call TRBJ2-3, with 8 bases that match TRBD2. The receptor was isolated from an adult with an advanced solid tumor such as melanoma, head and neck, liver or kidney cancer. The sample here was CD4+ or CD8+ T cells sorted from blood, taken in a trial of the OX40 agonist ivuxolimab. The CDR3 loop reads CASSLGLARNTDTQYF. Here the CDR3 DNA reads TGTGCCAGCAGCTTAGGACTAGCGAGGAACACAGATACGCAGTATTTT. Full variable domain (outside the CDR3, taken from reference TRBV7-9 and TRBJ2-3): DTGVSQNPRHKITKRGQNVTFRCDPISEHNRLYWYRQTLGQGPEFLTYFQNEAQLEKSRLLSDRFSAERPKGSFSTLEIQRTEQGDSAMYLCASSLGLARNTDTQYFGPGTRLTVL.